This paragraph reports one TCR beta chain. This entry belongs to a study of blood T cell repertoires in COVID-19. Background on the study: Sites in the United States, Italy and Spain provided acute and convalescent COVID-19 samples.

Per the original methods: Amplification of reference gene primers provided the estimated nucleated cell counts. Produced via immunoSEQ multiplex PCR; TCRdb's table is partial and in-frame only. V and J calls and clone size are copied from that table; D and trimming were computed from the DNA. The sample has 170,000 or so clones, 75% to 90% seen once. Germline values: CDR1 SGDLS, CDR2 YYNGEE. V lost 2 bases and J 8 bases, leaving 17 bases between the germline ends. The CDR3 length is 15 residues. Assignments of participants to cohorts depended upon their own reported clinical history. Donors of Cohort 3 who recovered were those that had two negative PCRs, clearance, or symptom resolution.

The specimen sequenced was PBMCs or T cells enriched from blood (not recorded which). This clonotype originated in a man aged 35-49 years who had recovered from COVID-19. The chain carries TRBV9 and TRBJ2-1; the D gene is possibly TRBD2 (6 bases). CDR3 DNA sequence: TGTGCCAGCAGCGTCTTTTGGGCGGGATGGGATGAGCAGTTCTTC. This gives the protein CASSVFWAGWDEQFF.